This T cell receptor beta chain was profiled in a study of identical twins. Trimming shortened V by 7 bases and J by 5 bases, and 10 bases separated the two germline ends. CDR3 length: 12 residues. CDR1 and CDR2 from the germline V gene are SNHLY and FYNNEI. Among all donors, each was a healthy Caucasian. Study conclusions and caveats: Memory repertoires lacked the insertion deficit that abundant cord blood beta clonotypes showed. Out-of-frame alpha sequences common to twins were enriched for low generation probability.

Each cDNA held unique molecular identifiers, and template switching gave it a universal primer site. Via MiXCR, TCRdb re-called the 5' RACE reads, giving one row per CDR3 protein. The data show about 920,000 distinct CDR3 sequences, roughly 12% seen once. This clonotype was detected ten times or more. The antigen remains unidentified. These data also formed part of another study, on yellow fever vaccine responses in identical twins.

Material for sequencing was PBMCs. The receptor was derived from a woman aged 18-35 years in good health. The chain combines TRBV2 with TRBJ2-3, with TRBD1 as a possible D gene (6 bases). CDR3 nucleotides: TGTGCCAGCAACAGGGTTGGAGATACGCAGTATTTT. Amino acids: CASNRVGDTQYF.